The clone carrying this T cell receptor beta chain was observed a handful of times. The antigen is undetermined. This sample is drawn from a study of T cells in Graves' hyperthyroidism and ophthalmopathy. Whole-study findings and limits: Most thyroid clonotypes expanded above 0.001 were also detected in blood.

Germline V gives CDR1 LGHDT, CDR2 YNNKEL (reference sequence). Trimming removed 3 bases at V and 2 bases at J, with 4 bases between. CDR3 length equals 12 residues. TCR beta CDR3 regions were amplified from RNA. In the first-round RT-PCR of the TCR CDR3, the HTBI primer set was used. TCRdb reanalysed the multiplex PCR reads using MiXCR and keeps one entry per CDR3 protein. Of about 37,000 distinct CDR3 sequences detected, 40% to 65% appear once; the ten largest clones hold roughly 17%. Patients with ophthalmopathy all had a Clinical Activity Score of at least 3, a NOSPECS grade of at least 4 and duration under 3 months. Clinical symptoms, serum thyroxine and TRAb, thyroid ultrasound and orbital computed tomography together formed the diagnostic basis. PBMCs came from 7.5 to 10 ml fresh peripheral blood.

This sequence was found in a man aged 40-49 years with Graves' ophthalmopathy. This chain joins TRBV3-1 and TRBJ2-5; D is ambiguous. Specimen: blood. The CDR3 DNA follows: TGTGCCAGCAGCCACGGACAAGAGACCCAGTACTTC. Its protein product is CASSHGQETQYF.